This T cell receptor beta chain was recovered during a study of Ad26.COV2.S vaccination and SARS-CoV-2 variants. Data came from immunoSEQ multiplex PCR; TCRdb stores just in-frame clones and leaves some out. Of roughly 380,000 clones in the sample, more than 75% were seen once. Study-level points and caveats: It was found that vaccine and placebo recipients had similar non-spike TCR breadth.

The CDR3 is 11 residues long. Per germline, CDR1 MNHNS and CDR2 SASEGT. Trimming left V 2 bases short and J 15 bases short, with 11 bases between. Points on this clone: The target antigen is unknown.

Noted treatment: about 20 received Ad26.COV2.S at low or high dose, single or two shots; about five received placebo; per-sample allocation not given. Sampling was performed 63 days after the first vaccine or placebo injection. Specimen: peripheral blood, collected in a trial of Ad26.COV2.S vaccine versus placebo. This TCR came from a person aged 18 to 59 who received the Ad26.COV2.S COVID-19 vaccine or a placebo. The rearrangement joins TRBV6-1 to TRBJ2-1, with D unclear. The chain's CDR3 is CASSEFLDRFF. The DNA of the CDR3 is TGTGCCAGCAGTGAATTCCTAGATCGGTTCTTC.